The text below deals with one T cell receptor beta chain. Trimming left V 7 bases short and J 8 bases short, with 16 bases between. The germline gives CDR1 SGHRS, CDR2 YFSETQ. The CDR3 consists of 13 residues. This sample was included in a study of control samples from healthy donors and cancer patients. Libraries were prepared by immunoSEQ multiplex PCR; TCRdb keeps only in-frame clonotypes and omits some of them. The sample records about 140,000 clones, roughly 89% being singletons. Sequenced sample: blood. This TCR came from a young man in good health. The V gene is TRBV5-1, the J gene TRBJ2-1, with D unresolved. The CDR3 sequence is CASRSRSSDEQFF. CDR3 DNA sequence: TGCGCCAGCCGCTCTAGGTCCTCGGATGAGCAGTTCTTC.